This T cell receptor beta chain was sequenced during a study of regulatory T cells in long-lasting Graves disease. Germline CDR1 SGHNT, CDR2 YENEEA. This CDR3 has 15 amino acids. On this clonotype itself: This likely traces to a read error, being one base from a far larger clone.

Indicated time point: newly diagnosed GD, antithyroid drugs for less than 3 months. The TCR library was made from RNA that had been extracted from PBMCs in TRIzol. Arm-PCR with iRepertoire HTBI primers amplified the CDR3 regions for these TCR beta libraries. TCRdb independently ran MiXCR on the multiplex PCR reads; one entry per CDR3 protein. Of more than 400,000 distinct CDR3 sequences listed, about a sixth are singletons. These same records also appear under a second study, on T cells in Graves' hyperthyroidism and ophthalmopathy.

The receptor's source is a woman in her thirties with Graves disease. The genes are TRBV11-3 and TRBJ2-1; maybe TRBD1 (6 bases). The sequencing used peripheral blood mononuclear cells (PBMCs), collected at new diagnosis, from a patient treated with antithyroid drugs. The CDR3 DNA reads TGTGCCAGCAGCTCTATCAGGGGATCCTACAATGGGCAGTTCTTC. Translated: CASSSIRGSYNGQFF.